The rows below give T cell receptor beta chains drawn from one sample of a study of control samples from healthy donors and cancer patients. Repertoires were generated with immunoSEQ multiplex PCR, while TCRdb's copy carries only in-frame clones and drops some. The sample includes 90,000 to 110,000 clones, 75% to 95% of them seen just once. Source material: blood. These receptors were collected from a human donor in good health. The donor label of this sample is uncertain. Both conserved end residues are part of each CDR3. The D gene is left open where the match is weak. Clone size is not always given. Where it is, it says once, few, many or a class for expanded clones.

d_gene	abundance	v_gene	j_gene	len	CDR3aa	CDR3nt
NA	NA	TRBV18	TRBJ2-3	13	CAQTPLGTDTQYF	TGTGCCCAAACCCCTCTAGGCACAGATACGCAGTATTTT
NA	NA	TRBV20-1	TRBJ1-4	13	CSASSGRDEKLFF	TGCAGTGCTAGTAGCGGCAGGGATGAAAAACTGTTTTTT
NA	NA	TRBV6-5	TRBJ2-7	14	CASMMGLRSYEQYF	TGTGCCAGCATGATGGGACTGAGGTCCTACGAGCAGTACTTC
NA	NA	TRBV5-3	TRBJ2-2	17	CARSVGDTGSNTGELFF	TGTGCCAGAAGCGTTGGGGATACAGGATCGAACACCGGGGAGCTGTTTTTT
TRBD1	NA	TRBV5-1	TRBJ2-2	15	CASSWGTGLSGELFF	TGCGCCAGCAGCTGGGGGACAGGGCTCTCTGGGGAGCTGTTTTTT
NA	NA	TRBV10-3	TRBJ1-6	12	CATGTGVSPLHF	TGTGCCACCGGGACGGGAGTTTCACCCCTCCACTTT
NA	few	TRBV6-1	TRBJ1-5	17	CASSDGYRSISNQPQHF	TGTGCCAGCAGTGACGGCTACAGGTCTATTAGCAATCAGCCCCAGCATTTT
NA	once	TRBV5-8	TRBJ1-1	14	CASGGRLPRTEAFF	TGTGCCAGCGGGGGGCGGCTACCGCGGACTGAAGCTTTCTTT
NA	NA	TRBV11-2	TRBJ1-4	18	CASSPRDKTGSGDEKLFF	TGTGCCAGCAGCCCGCGAGACAAAACCGGGTCGGGGGATGAAAAACTGTTTTTT
NA	NA	TRBV5-6	TRBJ1-2	13	CASSTTRQGGYTF	TGTGCCAGCAGCACGACACGTCAAGGGGGCTACACCTTC
NA	NA	TRBV5-1	TRBJ1-2	18	CASSLGRTEARDGYGYTF	TGCGCCAGCAGCTTGGGGCGGACAGAAGCCCGCGACGGCTATGGCTACACCTTC
NA	few	TRBV10-3	TRBJ1-1	13	CAIRGGLNTEAFF	TGTGCCATCAGGGGGGGGTTGAACACTGAAGCTTTCTTT
NA	few	TRBV6-2/TRBV6-3	TRBJ2-2	14	CASSPKVGTGELFF	TGTGCCAGCAGTCCAAAGGTGGGGACCGGGGAGCTGTTTTTT
NA	NA	TRBV3-1/TRBV3-2	TRBJ2-1	14	CASSQGRAVNEQFF	TGTGCCAGCAGCCAAGGGAGGGCGGTCAATGAGCAGTTCTTC
NA	NA	TRBV6-4	TRBJ1-1	13	CASSEDSDTEAFF	TGTGCCAGCAGTGAGGATTCGGACACTGAAGCTTTCTTT
NA	NA	TRBV5-8	TRBJ2-7	14	CASSRQGGPYEQYF	TGTGCCAGCAGCCGACAGGGAGGGCCCTACGAGCAGTACTTC
NA	NA	TRBV19	TRBJ2-7	15	CASSPRTGQGYEQYF	TGTGCCAGTAGCCCCCGAACGGGACAAGGCTACGAGCAGTACTTC
TRBD1	once	TRBV11-2	TRBJ1-5	15	CASSTGQGSNQPQHF	TGTGCCAGCAGCACGGGACAGGGTAGCAATCAGCCCCAGCATTTT
TRBD2	NA	TRBV9	TRBJ2-7	15	CASSVSSGGAYEQYF	TGTGCCAGCAGCGTAAGTAGCGGGGGGGCGTACGAGCAGTACTTC
TRBD1	NA	TRBV28	TRBJ1-6	13	CASSSDRESPLHF	TGTGCCAGCAGTTCCGACAGGGAATCACCCCTCCACTTT
NA	NA	TRBV11-1	TRBJ1-2	14	CASSVAGANYGYTF	TGTGCCAGCAGTGTGGCGGGGGCCAACTATGGCTACACCTTC
NA	NA	TRBV10-3	TRBJ2-7	15	CAISESTMGFYEQYF	TGTGCCATCAGTGAGTCGACGATGGGGTTCTACGAGCAGTACTTC
NA	NA	TRBV15	TRBJ1-4	16	CATSRDQRGRREKLFF	TGTGCCACCAGCAGAGATCAACGGGGGAGAAGGGAAAAACTGTTTTTT
NA	NA	TRBV12-3/TRBV12-4	TRBJ1-4	13	CASHVGNGEKLFF	TGTGCCAGCCACGTGGGAAATGGGGAAAAACTGTTTTTT
TRBD1	NA	TRBV15	TRBJ2-5	15	CATSGRTGVQETQYF	TGTGCCACCAGCGGTCGGACAGGGGTTCAAGAGACCCAGTACTTC
TRBD2	NA	TRBV5-4	TRBJ2-3	16	CASSPPTSGGADTQYF	TGTGCCAGCAGCCCCCCGACTAGCGGGGGGGCAGATACGCAGTATTTT
TRBD2	NA	TRBV5-6	TRBJ2-3	18	CASSFLFVGGGLGDTQYF	TGTGCCAGCAGCTTTTTGTTCGTGGGCGGGGGGTTGGGAGATACGCAGTATTTT
TRBD1	NA	TRBV19	TRBJ1-3	18	CASSIQDRGSLSRNTIYF	TGTGCCAGTAGTATCCAGGACAGGGGATCTCTCTCTAGAAACACCATATATTTT
NA	NA	TRBV4-1	TRBJ2-1	16	CASSQPPEGLGNEQFF	TGCGCCAGCAGCCAGCCCCCGGAGGGTCTGGGCAATGAGCAGTTCTTC
NA	NA	TRBV27	TRBJ1-1	13	CASSHGLNTEAFF	TGTGCCAGCAGCCACGGCTTGAACACTGAAGCTTTCTTT
NA	NA	TRBV5-8	TRBJ1-5	15	CASSLAVQADQPQHF	TGTGCCAGCAGCTTGGCGGTGCAAGCGGATCAGCCCCAGCATTTT
NA	once	TRBV7-2	TRBJ1-2	11	CASSLPHGYTF	TGTGCCAGCAGCTTACCTCATGGCTACACCTTC
NA	NA	TRBV11-2	TRBJ1-1	12	CASSFSGTEAFF	TGTGCCAGCAGCTTTTCTGGGACTGAAGCTTTCTTT
NA	NA	TRBV6-5	TRBJ1-2	13	CASSYGRNYGYTF	TGTGCCAGCAGTTACGGCAGAAACTATGGCTACACCTTC
NA	NA	TRBV30	TRBJ1-1	14	CACWLGTTNTEAFF	TGTGCCTGCTGGTTAGGGACTACCAACACTGAAGCTTTCTTT
NA	NA	TRBV5-5	TRBJ2-5	17	CASSRLEEGIRQETQYF	TGTGCCAGCAGCCGGTTAGAGGAGGGAATTAGGCAAGAGACCCAGTACTTC
TRBD1	NA	TRBV7-9	TRBJ1-3	18	CASSFGTAPTHSGNTIYF	TGTGCCAGCAGCTTCGGGACAGCACCGACTCACTCTGGAAACACCATATATTTT